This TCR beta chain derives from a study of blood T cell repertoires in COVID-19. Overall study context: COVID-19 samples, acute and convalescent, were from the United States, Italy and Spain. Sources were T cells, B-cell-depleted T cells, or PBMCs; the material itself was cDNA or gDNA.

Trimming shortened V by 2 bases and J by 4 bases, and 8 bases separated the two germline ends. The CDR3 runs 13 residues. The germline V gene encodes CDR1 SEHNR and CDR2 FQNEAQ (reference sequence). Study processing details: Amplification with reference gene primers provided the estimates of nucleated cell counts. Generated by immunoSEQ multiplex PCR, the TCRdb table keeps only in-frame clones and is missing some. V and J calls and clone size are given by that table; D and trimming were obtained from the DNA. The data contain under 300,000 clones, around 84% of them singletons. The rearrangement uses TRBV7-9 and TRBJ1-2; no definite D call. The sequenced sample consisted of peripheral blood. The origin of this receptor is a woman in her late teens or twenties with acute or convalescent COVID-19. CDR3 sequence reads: CASSLQELYGYTF. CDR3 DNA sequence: TGTGCCAGCAGCTTACAGGAACTCTATGGCTACACCTTC.